What follows are 21 T cell receptor beta chains derived from one specimen sequenced in a study of blood T cell repertoires in COVID-19. Assay used: immunoSEQ multiplex PCR; TCRdb lists only in-frame clones, some missing. The profile shows about 230,000 clones, about 90% of them singletons. Sequences were obtained from PBMCs or T cells enriched from blood (not recorded which). These TCRs come from a woman aged 45-60 years in a cohort exposed to, infected with or recovered from COVID-19 (not recorded which).

V is TRBV6-5 and J is TRBJ2-1; TRBD1 aligns across 11 bases. CDR1 is MNHEY, CDR2 SVGAGI, per germline. The CDR3 has 15 residues. J lost 7 bases, V lost 2 bases, and 4 bases had no gene match. CDR3 sequence (DNA): TGTGCCAGCAGTTACGTGGACAGGGGGCGAAATGAGCAGTTCTTC. Protein product: CASSYVDRGRNEQFF.

The V gene is TRBV29-1, the J gene TRBJ1-2; 9 positions match TRBD1. V shed 7 bases and J 6 bases; nucleotides not matched to a gene: 6. This CDR3 has 12 residues. Germline V gene data show CDR1 as SQVTM and CDR2 as ANQGSEA. The DNA for the CDR3 is TGCAGCGCTACGACAGGGGGAAATGGCTACACCTTC. Amino acid sequence: CSATTGGNGYTF.

The chain is built from TRBV12-3 or TRBV12-4 and TRBJ2-1, with a weak D call TRBD2 (5 bases). Trimming removed 10 bases at V and 3 bases at J, with 13 bases between. The CDR3 loop spans 13 amino acids. The CDR3 DNA follows: TGTGCCACCTCCCTAGGGAGCTACAATGAGCAGTTCTTC. Protein sequence: CATSLGSYNEQFF.

The rearrangement uses TRBV7-2 and TRBJ2-7, with D hard to call. The CDR3 has 13 amino acids. Germline V lookup: CDR1 SGHTA, CDR2 FQGNSA. The V end was cut by 4 bases, the J end by 6 bases, with 13 bases between. CDR3 amino acids: CASSSDDTLEQYF. The DNA of the CDR3 is TGTGCCAGCAGCTCCGATGACACCCTCGAGCAGTACTTC.

This chain joins TRBV10-3 and TRBJ1-1; weak D call: TRBD1 (6 bases). Trimming shortened V by 10 bases and J by 0 bases, and 15 bases separated the two germline ends. This CDR3 region has 14 residues. Germline assignment: CDR1 ENHRY and CDR2 SYGVKD. DNA of the CDR3: TGTGCCACCATGGGGACATACATGAACACTGAAGCTTTCTTT. Protein: CATMGTYMNTEAFF.

The chain's CDR3 is CASSDYRRVNTEAFF. As DNA, the CDR3 is TGTGCCAGCAGTGACTATCGCAGGGTTAACACTGAAGCTTTCTTT. The chain is built from TRBV2 and TRBJ1-1; D might be TRBD1 (5 bases). Germline V gene lookup returns CDR1 SNHLY and CDR2 FYNNEI. The V and J ends lost 3 bases and 2 bases respectively, with 13 bases between them. This CDR3 is 15 amino acids long.

V is TRBV11-2 and J is TRBJ1-2, with 7 nucleotides matching TRBD1. The CDR3 runs to 19 residues. Trimming took 4 bases from V and 4 from J; bases not matched to a gene: 21. The germline gives CDR1 SGHAT, CDR2 FQNNGV. The CDR3 bases are TGTGCCAGCAGCTCTGGACAGGAGCTTTGGGTGGGGGTTGTCTATGGCTACACCTTC. Its translation is CASSSGQELWVGVVYGYTF.

The V gene is TRBV6-5, the J gene TRBJ1-5; maybe TRBD1 (5 bases). Looked up from germline, CDR1 is MNHEY and CDR2 is SVGAGI. This CDR3 has 14 amino acids. V was pared by 7 bases and J by 4 bases, with 14 bases between. CDR3 sequence reads: CASTTRGSNQPQHF. As DNA, the CDR3 is TGTGCCAGCACCACAAGGGGCTCGAATCAGCCCCAGCATTTT.

The chain is built from TRBV13 and TRBJ1-1, with 7 bases fitting TRBD1. V was clipped by 2 bases and J by 7 bases; unmatched bases: 7. Germline CDR1 reads PRHDT; CDR2 reads FYEKMQ (reference sequence). This CDR3 region has 14 residues. CDR3 nucleotides: TGTGCCAGCAGCTTAAGGGACAGTATGGGTGAAGCTTTCTTT. Amino acids: CASSLRDSMGEAFF.

This chain uses TRBV5-4 with TRBJ1-4; D call uncertain. CDR1 SGHNT and CDR2 YYREEE come from the germline V gene (reference sequence). CDR3 length: 12 amino acids. The V and J ends lost 1 base and 10 bases respectively, with 8 bases between them. The CDR3 here is CASSLPRGKLFF. The DNA for the CDR3 is TGTGCCAGCAGCTTGCCACGGGGAAAACTGTTTTTT.

The chain carries TRBV12-3 or TRBV12-4 and TRBJ1-5, with 7 nucleotides matching TRBD1. This CDR3 is 13 amino acids long. Unmatched junction bases numbered 2, after V lost 7 bases and J lost 2 bases. CDR3 protein: CASTTGGNQPQHF. CDR3 in DNA: TGTGCCAGCACCACAGGGGGCAATCAGCCCCAGCATTTT.

This clone showed up just a few times. The chain couples TRBV19 to TRBJ2-2, with 9 bases matching TRBD1. Germline-derived CDR1 and CDR2 are LNHDA and SQIVND (reference sequence). Germline trimming cut 4 bases from V and 4 bases from J; bases unmatched to any gene: 7. The CDR3 is 16 residues long. The chain's CDR3 is CASSTPQGAFTGELFF. The CDR3 DNA follows: TGTGCCAGTAGTACACCACAGGGGGCCTTCACCGGGGAGCTGTTTTTT.

The rearrangement uses TRBV2 and TRBJ2-7; 9 bases are a match to TRBD2. The CDR3 consists of 18 residues. Germline loops: CDR1 SNHLY, CDR2 FYNNEI. V dropped 5 bases and J dropped 4; count of bases not matched to a gene: 18. CDR3 nucleotides: TGTGCCAGCAGTCTCGGTACGAGCGGGGGGTCTACTGTGTACGAGCAGTACTTC. This gives the protein CASSLGTSGGSTVYEQYF.

This chain uses TRBV30 with TRBJ1-1; D perhaps matches TRBD1 (6 bases). Germline loops: CDR1 GTSNPN, CDR2 SVGIG (reference sequence). V was cut by 8 bases and J by 3 bases, with 16 bases left in between. The CDR3 consists of 13 residues. Here the CDR3 reads CAVNRVLDTEAFF. As DNA, the CDR3 is TGTGCCGTAAACAGGGTATTGGACACTGAAGCTTTCTTT. The full variable domain, with the rest looked up from reference TRBV30 and TRBJ1-1, is SQTIHQWPATLVQPVGSPLSLECTVEGTSNPNLYWYRQAAGRGLQLLFYSVGIGQISSEVPQNLSASRPQDRQFILSSKKLLLSDSGFYLCAVNRVLDTEAFFGQGTRLTVV.

V and J are TRBV7-8 and TRBJ2-1, with 13 bases aligning to TRBD2. Per germline, CDR1 SGHVS and CDR2 FQNEAQ. The trim removed 4 bases at V and 15 bases at J, leaving 6 bases unmatched. The CDR3 is made up of 13 amino acids. The CDR3 DNA is TGTGCCAGCAGCTCCGGGACTAGCGGGGTGTGGTTCTTC. Protein: CASSSGTSGVWFF.

In the case of this clone: Other DNA sequences in this sample translate to the same CDR3. V usage is TRBV7-2 and J usage is TRBJ1-2; D is undetermined. The V gene's germline CDR1 is SGHTA and CDR2 FQGNSA. This CDR3 is 14 amino acids long. V was cut by 0 bases and J by 3 bases, with 8 bases left in between. In DNA form, the CDR3 reads TGTGCCAGCAGCTTAGCGAAGGGAGACTATGGCTACACCTTC. Its protein product is CASSLAKGDYGYTF.

The J gene is TRBJ2-1, the V gene TRBV12-3 or TRBV12-4; no clear D. Trimming stripped 5 bases from V and 6 bases from J, with 8 bases between. CDR3 size: 12 residues. The CDR3 coding sequence is TGTGCCAGCAGTCGCAGATCCAATGAGCAGTTCTTC. It yields the protein CASSRRSNEQFF.

This clone came up many times. The CDR3 spells CASSQFGDNYQETQYF. CDR3 DNA sequence: TGTGCCAGCAGCCAATTCGGGGACAACTACCAAGAGACCCAGTACTTC. The chain uses TRBV6-2 or TRBV6-3 and TRBJ2-5, with D possibly matching TRBD1 (6 bases). Germline V lookup: CDR1 MNHEY, CDR2 SVGEGT. The V end was cut by 6 bases, the J end by 0 bases, with 17 bases between. The CDR3 is made up of 16 amino acids.

To note about this clone: The same CDR3 arises from other DNA sequences in this sample as well. This chain links TRBV2 with TRBJ2-1, with 12 bases that match TRBD2. This CDR3 has 14 amino acids. V lost 4 bases to trimming and J lost 9 bases; unmatched junction nucleotides: 4. Germline V lookup: CDR1 SNHLY, CDR2 FYNNEI. The CDR3 region is CASSGRLAGVEQFF. The CDR3 DNA reads as TGTGCCAGCAGTGGACGACTAGCGGGGGTTGAGCAGTTCTTC.

The chain has TRBV28 and TRBJ1-1, with 11 bases fitting TRBD1. This CDR3 has 13 amino acids. J gave up 10 bases and V 4 bases, and 5 bases lay outside the gene matches. Germline V gives CDR1 MDHEN, CDR2 SYDVKM. The CDR3 protein is CASSSGQGVGAFF. In nucleotides, the CDR3 is TGTGCCAGCAGTTCGGGACAGGGGGTTGGAGCTTTCTTT.

V is TRBV7-9 and J is TRBJ1-3; D remains ambiguous. CDR3 length: 15 amino acids. Germline V lookup: CDR1 SEHNR, CDR2 FQNEAQ (reference sequence). The V end was cut by 5 bases, the J end by 0 bases, with 11 bases between. CDR3 nucleotides: TGTGCCAGCAGCCCAACACGGAGCTCTGGAAACACCATATATTTT. As protein: CASSPTRSSGNTIYF.